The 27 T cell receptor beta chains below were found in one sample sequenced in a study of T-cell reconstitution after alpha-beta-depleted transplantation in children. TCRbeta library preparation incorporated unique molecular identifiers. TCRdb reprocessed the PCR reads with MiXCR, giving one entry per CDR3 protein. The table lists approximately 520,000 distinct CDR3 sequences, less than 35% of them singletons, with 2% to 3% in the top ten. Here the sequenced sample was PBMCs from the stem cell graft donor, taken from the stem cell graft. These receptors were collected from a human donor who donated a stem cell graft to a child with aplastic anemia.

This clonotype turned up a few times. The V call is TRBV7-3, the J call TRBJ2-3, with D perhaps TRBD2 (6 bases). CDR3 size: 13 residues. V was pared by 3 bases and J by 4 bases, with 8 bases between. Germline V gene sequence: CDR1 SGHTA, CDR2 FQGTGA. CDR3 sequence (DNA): TGTGCCAGCAGCTTGGGGGAGGCAGATACGCAGTATTTT. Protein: CASSLGEADTQYF.

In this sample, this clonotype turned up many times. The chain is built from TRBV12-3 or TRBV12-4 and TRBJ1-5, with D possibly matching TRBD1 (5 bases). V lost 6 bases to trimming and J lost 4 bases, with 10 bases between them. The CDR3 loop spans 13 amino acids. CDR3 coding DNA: TGTGCCAGCAGCTTATGGGGGAATCAGCCCCAGCATTTT. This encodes CASSLWGNQPQHF.

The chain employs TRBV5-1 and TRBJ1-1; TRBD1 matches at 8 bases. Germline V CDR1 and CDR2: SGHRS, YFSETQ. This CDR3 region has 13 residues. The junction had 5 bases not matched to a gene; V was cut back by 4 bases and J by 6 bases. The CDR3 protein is CASSLDRGAEAFF. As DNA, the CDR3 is TGCGCCAGCAGCCTCGACAGGGGTGCTGAAGCTTTCTTT.

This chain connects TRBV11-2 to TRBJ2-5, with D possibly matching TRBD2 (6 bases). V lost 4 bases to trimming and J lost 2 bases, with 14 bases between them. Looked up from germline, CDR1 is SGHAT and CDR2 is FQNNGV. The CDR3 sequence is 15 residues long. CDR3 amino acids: CASSSLLASQETQYF. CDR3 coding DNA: TGTGCCAGCAGCTCCCTACTAGCATCTCAAGAGACCCAGTACTTC.

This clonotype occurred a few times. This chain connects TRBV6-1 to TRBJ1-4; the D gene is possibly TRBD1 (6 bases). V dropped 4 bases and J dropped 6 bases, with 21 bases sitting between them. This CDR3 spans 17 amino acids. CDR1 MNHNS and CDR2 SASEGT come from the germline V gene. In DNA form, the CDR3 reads TGTGCCAGCAGTGGGTGGGGTTCGGGACAAGCGGATGAAAAACTGTTTTTT. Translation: CASSGWGSGQADEKLFF.

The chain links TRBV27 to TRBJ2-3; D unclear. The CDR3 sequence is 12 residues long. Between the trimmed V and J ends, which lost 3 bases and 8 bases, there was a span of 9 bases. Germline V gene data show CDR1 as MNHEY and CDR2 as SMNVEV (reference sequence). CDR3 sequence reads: CASSFFRGTQYF. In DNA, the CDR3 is TGTGCCAGCAGTTTCTTCAGAGGTACGCAGTATTTT.

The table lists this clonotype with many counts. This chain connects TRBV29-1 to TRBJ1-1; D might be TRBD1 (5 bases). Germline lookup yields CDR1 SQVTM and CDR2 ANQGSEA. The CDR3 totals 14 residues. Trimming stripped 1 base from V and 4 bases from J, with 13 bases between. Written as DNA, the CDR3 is TGCAGCGTTGAAGGGGACTCCCGGAGCACTGAAGCTTTCTTT. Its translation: CSVEGDSRSTEAFF.

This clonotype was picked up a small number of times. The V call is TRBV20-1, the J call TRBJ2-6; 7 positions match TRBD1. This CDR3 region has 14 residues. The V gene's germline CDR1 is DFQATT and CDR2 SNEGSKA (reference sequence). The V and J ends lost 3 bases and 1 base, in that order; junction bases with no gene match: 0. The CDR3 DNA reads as TGCAGTGCTAGGGGACAGTCTGGGGCCAACGTCCTGACTTTC. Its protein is CSARGQSGANVLTF.

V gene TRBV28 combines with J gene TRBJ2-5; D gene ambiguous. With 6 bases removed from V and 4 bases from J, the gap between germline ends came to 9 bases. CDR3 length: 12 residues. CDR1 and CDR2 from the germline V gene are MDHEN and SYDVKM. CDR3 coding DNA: TGTGCCAGCAGGTCCCCGATAGAGACCCAGTACTTC. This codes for CASRSPIETQYF.

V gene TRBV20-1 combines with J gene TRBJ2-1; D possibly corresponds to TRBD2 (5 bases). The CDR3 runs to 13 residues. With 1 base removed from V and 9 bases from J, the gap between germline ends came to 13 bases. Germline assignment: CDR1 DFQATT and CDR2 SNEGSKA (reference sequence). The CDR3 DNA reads TGCAGTGCTAGAGGATATACGGAGGCTGAGCAGTTCTTC. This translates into CSARGYTEAEQFF.

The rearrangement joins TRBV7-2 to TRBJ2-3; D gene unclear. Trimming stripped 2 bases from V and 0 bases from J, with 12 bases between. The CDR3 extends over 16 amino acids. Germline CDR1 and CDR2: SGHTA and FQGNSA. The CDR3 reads CASSLRRRQSTDTQYF. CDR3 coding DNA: TGTGCCAGCAGCTTACGACGACGGCAGAGCACAGATACGCAGTATTTT.

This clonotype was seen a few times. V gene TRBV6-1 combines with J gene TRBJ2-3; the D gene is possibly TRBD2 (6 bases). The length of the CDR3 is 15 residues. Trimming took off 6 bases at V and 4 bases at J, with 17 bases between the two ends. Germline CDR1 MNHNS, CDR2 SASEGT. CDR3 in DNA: TGTGCCAGCAGGGACGGCGGGACCCCCTCAGATACGCAGTATTTT. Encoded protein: CASRDGGTPSDTQYF.

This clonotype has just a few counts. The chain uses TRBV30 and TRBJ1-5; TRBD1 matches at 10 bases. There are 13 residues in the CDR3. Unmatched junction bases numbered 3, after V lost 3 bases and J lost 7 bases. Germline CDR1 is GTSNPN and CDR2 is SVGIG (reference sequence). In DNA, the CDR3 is TGTGCCTGGAGCCGGGACAGGGGCCAGCCCCAGCATTTT. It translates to CAWSRDRGQPQHF.

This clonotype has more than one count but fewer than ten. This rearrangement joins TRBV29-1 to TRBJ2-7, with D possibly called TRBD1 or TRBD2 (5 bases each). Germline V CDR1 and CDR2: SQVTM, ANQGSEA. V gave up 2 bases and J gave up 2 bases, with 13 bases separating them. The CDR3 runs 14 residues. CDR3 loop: CSVETGTGTYEQYF. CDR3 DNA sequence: TGCAGCGTTGAAACCGGGACGGGAACCTACGAGCAGTACTTC.

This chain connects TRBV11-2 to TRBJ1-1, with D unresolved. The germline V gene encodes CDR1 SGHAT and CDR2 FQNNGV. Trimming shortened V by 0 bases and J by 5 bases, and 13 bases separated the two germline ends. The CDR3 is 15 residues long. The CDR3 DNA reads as TGTGCCAGCAGCTTAGAAGGCGGGCAGTGGACTGAAGCTTTCTTT. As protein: CASSLEGGQWTEAFF.

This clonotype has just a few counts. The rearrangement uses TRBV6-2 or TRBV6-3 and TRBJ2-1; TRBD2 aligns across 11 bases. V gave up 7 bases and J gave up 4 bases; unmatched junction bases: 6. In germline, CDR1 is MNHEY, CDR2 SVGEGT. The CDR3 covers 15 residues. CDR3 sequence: CASKTSGRWYNEQFF. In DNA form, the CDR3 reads TGTGCCAGCAAAACTAGCGGGAGATGGTACAATGAGCAGTTCTTC.

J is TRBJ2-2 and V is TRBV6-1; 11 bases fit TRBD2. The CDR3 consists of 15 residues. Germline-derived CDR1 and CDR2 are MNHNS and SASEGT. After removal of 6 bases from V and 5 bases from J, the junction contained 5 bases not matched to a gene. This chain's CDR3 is CASRPGLAETGELFF. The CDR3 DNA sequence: TGTGCCAGCAGACCGGGACTAGCGGAGACCGGGGAGCTGTTTTTT.

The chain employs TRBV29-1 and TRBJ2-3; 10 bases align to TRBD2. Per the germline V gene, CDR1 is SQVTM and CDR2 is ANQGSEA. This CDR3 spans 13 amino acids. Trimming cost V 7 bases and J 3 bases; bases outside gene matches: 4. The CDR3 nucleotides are TGCAGCGGCGCACTAGCGGGGACAGATACGCAGTATTTT. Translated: CSGALAGTDTQYF.

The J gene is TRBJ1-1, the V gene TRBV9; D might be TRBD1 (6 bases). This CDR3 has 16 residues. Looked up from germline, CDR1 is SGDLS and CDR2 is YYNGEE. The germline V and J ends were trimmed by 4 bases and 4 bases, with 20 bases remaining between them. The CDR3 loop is CASSTLSGGGGTEAFF. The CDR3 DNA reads TGTGCCAGCAGCACCCTGTCCGGTGGGGGCGGCACTGAAGCTTTCTTT.

CDR3 coding DNA: TGTGCCACCAGCAGAAAGGGGACTAGCGAAGGAGTGACCCAGTACTTC. This codes for CATSRKGTSEGVTQYF. J is TRBJ2-5 and V is TRBV15, with 10 bases identical to TRBD2. CDR1 and CDR2 (germline): LNHNV, YYDKDF (reference sequence). The CDR3 sequence is 16 residues long. Unmatched junction bases numbered 10, after V lost 2 bases and J lost 7 bases.

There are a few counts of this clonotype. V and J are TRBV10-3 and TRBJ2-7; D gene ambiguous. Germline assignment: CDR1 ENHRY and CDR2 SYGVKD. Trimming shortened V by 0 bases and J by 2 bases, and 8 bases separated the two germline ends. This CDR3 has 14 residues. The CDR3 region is CAISESAIAYEQYV. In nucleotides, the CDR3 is TGTGCCATCAGTGAGTCGGCAATCGCCTACGAGCAGTACGTC.

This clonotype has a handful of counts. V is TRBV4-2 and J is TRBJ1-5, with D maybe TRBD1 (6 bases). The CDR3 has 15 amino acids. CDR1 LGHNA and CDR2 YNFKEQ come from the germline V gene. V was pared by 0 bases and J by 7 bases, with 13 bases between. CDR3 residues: CASSQEGKGEQPQHF. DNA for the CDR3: TGTGCCAGCAGCCAAGAGGGGAAGGGGGAACAGCCCCAGCATTTT.

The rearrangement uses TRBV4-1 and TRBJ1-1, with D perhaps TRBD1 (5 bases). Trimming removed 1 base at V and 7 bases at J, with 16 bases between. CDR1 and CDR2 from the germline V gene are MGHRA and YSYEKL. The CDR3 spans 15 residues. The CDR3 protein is CASSQVTPGRLEAFF. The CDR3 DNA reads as TGCGCCAGCAGCCAAGTAACCCCGGGACGCCTTGAAGCTTTCTTT.

CDR3 amino acids: CASSPSYPLFTDTQYF. The CDR3, as DNA: TGTGCCAGCTCACCAAGTTACCCGCTATTCACAGATACGCAGTATTTT. The J gene is TRBJ2-3, the V gene TRBV18; D ambiguous. Trimming stripped 2 bases from V and 2 bases from J, with 14 bases between. The germline V gene encodes CDR1 KGHSH and CDR2 LQKENI. The CDR3 has 16 residues. Variable domain in full (rest from reference TRBV18 and TRBJ2-3): NAGVMQNPRHLVRRRGQEARLRCSPMKGHSHVYWYRQLPEEGLKFMVYLQKENIIDESGMPKERFSAEFPKEGPSILRIQQVVRGDSAAYFCASSPSYPLFTDTQYFGPGTRLTVL.

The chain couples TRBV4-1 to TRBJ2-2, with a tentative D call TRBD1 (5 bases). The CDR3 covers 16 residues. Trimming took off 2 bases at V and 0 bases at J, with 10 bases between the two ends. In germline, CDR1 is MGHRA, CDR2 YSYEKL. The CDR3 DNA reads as TGCGCCAGCAGCCAACAGGGCCTATCGAACACCGGGGAGCTGTTTTTT. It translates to CASSQQGLSNTGELFF.

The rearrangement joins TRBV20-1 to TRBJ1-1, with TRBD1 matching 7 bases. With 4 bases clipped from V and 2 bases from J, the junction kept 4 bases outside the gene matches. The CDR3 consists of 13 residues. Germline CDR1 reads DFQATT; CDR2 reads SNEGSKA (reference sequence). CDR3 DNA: TGCAGTGCTACAGACAGGGACAACACTGAAGCTTTCTTT. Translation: CSATDRDNTEAFF.

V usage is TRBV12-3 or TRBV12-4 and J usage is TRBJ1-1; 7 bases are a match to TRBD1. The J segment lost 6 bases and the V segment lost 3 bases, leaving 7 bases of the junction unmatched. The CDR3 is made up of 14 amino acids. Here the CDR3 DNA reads TGTGCCAGCAGTTTCATAACAGGGGAGGCTGAAGCTTTCTTT. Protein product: CASSFITGEAEAFF.